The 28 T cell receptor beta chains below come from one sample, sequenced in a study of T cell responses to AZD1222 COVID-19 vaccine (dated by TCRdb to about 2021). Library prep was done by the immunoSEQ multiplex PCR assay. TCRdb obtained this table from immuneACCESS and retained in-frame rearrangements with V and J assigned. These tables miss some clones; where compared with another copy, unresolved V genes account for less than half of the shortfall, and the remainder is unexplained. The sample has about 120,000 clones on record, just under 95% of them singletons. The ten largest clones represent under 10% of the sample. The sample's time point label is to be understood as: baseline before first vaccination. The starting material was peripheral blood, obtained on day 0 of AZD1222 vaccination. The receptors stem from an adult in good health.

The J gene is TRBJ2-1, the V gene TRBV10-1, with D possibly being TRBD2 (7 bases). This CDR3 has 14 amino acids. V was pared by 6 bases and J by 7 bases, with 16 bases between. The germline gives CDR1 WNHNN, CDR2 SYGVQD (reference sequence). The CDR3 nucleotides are TGCGCCAGCAGCTTGAGGGGGGGCGGAAATGAGCAGTTCTTC. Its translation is CASSLRGGGNEQFF.

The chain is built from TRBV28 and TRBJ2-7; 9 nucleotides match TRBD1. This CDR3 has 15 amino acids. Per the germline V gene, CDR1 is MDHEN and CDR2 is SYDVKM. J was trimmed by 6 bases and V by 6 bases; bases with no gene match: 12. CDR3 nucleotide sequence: TGTGCCAGCAGCCCCACGGCGGGACAGGGTCCCGAGCAGTACTTC. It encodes CASSPTAGQGPEQYF.

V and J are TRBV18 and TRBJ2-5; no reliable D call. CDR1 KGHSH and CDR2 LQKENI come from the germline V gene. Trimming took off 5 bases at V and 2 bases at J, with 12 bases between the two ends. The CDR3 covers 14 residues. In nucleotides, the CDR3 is TGTGCCAGCTCAGCAACCATGGGACAAGAGACCCAGTACTTC. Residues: CASSATMGQETQYF.

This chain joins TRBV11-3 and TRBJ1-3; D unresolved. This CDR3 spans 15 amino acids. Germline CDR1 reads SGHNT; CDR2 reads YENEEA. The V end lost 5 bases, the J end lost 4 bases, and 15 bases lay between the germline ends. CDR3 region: CASSPRTDQGNTIYF. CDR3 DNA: TGTGCCAGCAGCCCCAGGACCGATCAGGGAAACACCATATATTTT.

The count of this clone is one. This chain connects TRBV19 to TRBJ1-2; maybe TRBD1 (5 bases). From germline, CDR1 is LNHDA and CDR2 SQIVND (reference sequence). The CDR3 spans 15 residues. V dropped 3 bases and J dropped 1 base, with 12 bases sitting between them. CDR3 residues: CASSIGGAINYGYTF. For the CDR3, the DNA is TGTGCCAGTAGTATCGGAGGGGCGATTAACTATGGCTACACCTTC.

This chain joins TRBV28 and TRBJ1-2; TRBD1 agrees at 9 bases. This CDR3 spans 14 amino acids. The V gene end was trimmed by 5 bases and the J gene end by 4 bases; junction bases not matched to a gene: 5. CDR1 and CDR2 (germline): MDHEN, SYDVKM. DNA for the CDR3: TGTGCCAGCAGTACCGGGACAGGGACCTATGGCTACACCTTC. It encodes CASSTGTGTYGYTF.

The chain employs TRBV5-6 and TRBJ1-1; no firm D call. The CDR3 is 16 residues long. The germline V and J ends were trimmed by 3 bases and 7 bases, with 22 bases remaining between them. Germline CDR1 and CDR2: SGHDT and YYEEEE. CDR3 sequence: CASSSFFIGSAGEAFF. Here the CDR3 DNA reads TGTGCCAGCAGCTCCTTTTTTATTGGGAGTGCCGGTGAAGCTTTCTTT.

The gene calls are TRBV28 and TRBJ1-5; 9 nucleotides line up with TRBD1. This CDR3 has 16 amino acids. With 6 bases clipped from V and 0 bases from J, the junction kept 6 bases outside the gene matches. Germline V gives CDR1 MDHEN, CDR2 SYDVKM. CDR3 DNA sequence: TGTGCCAGCAGACTCAAGACAGGGGGTAGCAATCAGCCCCAGCATTTT. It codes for CASRLKTGGSNQPQHF.

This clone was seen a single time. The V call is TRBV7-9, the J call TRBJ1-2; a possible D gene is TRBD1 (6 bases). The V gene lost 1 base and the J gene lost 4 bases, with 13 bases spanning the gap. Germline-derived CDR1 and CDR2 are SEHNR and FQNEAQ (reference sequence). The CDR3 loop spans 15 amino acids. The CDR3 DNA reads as TGTGCCAGCAGCTTAGATCCGGGACACCTCTATGGCTACACCTTC. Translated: CASSLDPGHLYGYTF.

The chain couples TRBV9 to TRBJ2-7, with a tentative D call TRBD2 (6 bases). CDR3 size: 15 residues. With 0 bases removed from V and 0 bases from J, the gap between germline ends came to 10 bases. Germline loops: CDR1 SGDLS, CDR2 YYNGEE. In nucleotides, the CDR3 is TGTGCCAGCAGCGTAGGTGGAGGGGACTCCTACGAGCAGTACTTC. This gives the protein CASSVGGGDSYEQYF.

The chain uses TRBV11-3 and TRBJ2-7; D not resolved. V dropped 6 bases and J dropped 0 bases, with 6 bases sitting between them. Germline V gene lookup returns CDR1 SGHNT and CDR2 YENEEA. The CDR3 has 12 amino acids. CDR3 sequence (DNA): TGTGCCAGCAGTCCCATCTCCTACGAGCAGTACTTC. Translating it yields CASSPISYEQYF.

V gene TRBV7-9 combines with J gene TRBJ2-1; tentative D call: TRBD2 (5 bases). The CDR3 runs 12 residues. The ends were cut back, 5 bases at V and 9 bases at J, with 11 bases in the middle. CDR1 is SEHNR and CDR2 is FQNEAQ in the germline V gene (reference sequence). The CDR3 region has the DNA TGTGCCAGCAGCCCCGTCCGGGGTGAGCAGTTCTTC. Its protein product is CASSPVRGEQFF.

In DNA, the CDR3 is TGTGCCAGCAGCCAGTTATCAGGACAGGGCTCCTACGAGCAGTACTTC. This codes for CASSQLSGQGSYEQYF. This chain links TRBV3-1 (or the pseudogene TRBV3-2) with TRBJ2-7, with 8 bases fitting TRBD1. There are 16 residues in the CDR3. From germline, CDR1 is LGHDT and CDR2 YNNKEL (reference sequence). With V trimmed by 3 bases and J by 0 bases, 7 bases remained unmatched.

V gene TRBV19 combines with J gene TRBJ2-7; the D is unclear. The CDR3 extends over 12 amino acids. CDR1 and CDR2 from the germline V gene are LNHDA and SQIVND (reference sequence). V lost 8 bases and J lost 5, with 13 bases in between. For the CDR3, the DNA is TGTGCCAGTGGTAATGGGGTCCACGAGCAGTACTTC. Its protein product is CASGNGVHEQYF.

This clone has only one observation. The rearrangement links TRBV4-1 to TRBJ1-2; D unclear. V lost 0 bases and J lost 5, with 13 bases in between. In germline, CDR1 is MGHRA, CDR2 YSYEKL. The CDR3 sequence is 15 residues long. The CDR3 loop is CASSQDRAASYGYTF. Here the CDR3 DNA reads TGCGCCAGCAGCCAAGATAGGGCGGCCTCATATGGCTACACCTTC.

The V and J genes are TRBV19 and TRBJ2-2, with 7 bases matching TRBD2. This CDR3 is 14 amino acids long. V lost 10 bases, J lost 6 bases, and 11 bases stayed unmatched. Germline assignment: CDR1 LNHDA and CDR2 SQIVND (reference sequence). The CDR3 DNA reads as TGTGCCACAACCGCGGGGGAGGAATCCGGGGAGCTGTTTTTT. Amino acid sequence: CATTAGEESGELFF.

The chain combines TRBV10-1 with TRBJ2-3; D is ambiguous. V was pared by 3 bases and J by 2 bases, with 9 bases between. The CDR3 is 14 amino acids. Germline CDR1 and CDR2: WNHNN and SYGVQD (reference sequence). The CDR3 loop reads CASSEGLFTDTQYF. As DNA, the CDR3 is TGCGCCAGCAGTGAAGGGCTTTTCACAGATACGCAGTATTTT.

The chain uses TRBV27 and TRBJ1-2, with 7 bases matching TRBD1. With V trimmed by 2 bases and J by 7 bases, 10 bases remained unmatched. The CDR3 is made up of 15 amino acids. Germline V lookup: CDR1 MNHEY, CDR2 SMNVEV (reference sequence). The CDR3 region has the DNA TGTGCCAGCAGTTTAAGTAAGGCAGGGGGAACTGGCTACACCTTC. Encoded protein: CASSLSKAGGTGYTF.

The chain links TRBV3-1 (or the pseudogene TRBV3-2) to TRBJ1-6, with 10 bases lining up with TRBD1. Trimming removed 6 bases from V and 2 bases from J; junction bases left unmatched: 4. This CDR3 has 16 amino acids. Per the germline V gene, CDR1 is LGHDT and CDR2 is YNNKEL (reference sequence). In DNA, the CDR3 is TGTGCCAGCAGTTGGACAGGGGGAACCTATAATTCACCCCTCCACTTT. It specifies CASSWTGGTYNSPLHF.

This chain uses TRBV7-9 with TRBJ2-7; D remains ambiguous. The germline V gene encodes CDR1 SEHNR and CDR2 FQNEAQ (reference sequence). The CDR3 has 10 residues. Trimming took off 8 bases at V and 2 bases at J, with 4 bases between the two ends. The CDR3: CASGAYEQYF. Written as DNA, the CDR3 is TGTGCCAGCGGTGCCTACGAGCAGTACTTC.

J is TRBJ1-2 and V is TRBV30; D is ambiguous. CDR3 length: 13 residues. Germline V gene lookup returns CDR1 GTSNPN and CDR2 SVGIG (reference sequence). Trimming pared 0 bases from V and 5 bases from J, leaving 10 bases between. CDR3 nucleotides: TGTGCCTGGAGTGTCGAGGGTTCTTATGGCTACACCTTC. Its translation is CAWSVEGSYGYTF.

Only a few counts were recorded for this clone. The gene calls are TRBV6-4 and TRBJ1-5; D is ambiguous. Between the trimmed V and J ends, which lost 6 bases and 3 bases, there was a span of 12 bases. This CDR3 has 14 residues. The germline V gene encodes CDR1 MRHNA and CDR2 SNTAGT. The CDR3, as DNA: TGTGCCAGCAGCCAACGGGGAGACAATCAGCCCCAGCATTTT. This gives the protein CASSQRGDNQPQHF.

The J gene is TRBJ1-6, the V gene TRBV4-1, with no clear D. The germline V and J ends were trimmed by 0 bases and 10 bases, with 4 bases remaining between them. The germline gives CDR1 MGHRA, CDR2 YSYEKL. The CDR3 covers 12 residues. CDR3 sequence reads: CASSQDGSPLHF. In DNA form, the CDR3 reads TGCGCCAGCAGCCAAGATGGATCACCCCTCCACTTT.

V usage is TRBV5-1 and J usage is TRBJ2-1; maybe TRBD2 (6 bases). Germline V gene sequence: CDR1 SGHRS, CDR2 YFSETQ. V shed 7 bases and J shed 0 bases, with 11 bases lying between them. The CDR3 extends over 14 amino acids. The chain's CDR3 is CASSGGISYNEQFF. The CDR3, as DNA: TGCGCCAGCTCCGGGGGTATCTCCTACAATGAGCAGTTCTTC.

The CDR3: CASTQRDGRPGIGSPLHF. DNA of the CDR3: TGTGCCAGCACACAAAGGGACGGGAGGCCAGGCATTGGTTCACCCCTCCACTTT. V and J are TRBV7-8 and TRBJ1-6, with D maybe TRBD1 (5 bases). Germline V gene sequence: CDR1 SGHVS, CDR2 FQNEAQ. Trimming took off 7 bases at V and 9 bases at J, with 28 bases between the two ends. The CDR3 extends over 18 amino acids. Combining the CDR3 with reference TRBV7-8 and TRBJ1-6 gives the whole variable domain GAGVSQSPRYKVAKRGQDVALRCDPISGHVSLFWYQQALGQGPEFLTYFQNEAQLDKSGLPSDRFFAERPEGSVSTLKIQRTQQEDSAVYLCASTQRDGRPGIGSPLHFGNGTRLTVT.

CDR3 residues: CAISEVYNEQFF. The DNA of the CDR3 is TGTGCCATCAGTGAGGTCTACAATGAGCAGTTCTTC. The V call is TRBV10-3, the J call TRBJ2-1; D not resolved. Germline loops: CDR1 ENHRY, CDR2 SYGVKD. CDR3 length: 12 residues. V was clipped by 2 bases and J by 3 bases, with 2 bases between them.

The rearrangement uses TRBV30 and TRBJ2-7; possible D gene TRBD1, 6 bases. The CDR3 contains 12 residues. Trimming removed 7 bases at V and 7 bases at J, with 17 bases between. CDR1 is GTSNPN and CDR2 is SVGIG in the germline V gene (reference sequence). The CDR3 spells CASTDRSWEQYF. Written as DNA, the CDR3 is TGTGCCTCAACGGACAGATCGTGGGAGCAGTACTTC.

The CDR3 DNA reads TGTGCCAGCAGCCTCGGAGACAGGGGAAGGACTGAAGCTTTCTTT. Protein sequence: CASSLGDRGRTEAFF. The chain couples TRBV6-5 to TRBJ1-1; 8 bases line up with TRBD1. CDR1 is MNHEY, CDR2 SVGAGI, per germline. The V and J ends lost 6 bases and 5 bases, in that order; junction bases with no gene match: 11. The CDR3 contains 15 residues.